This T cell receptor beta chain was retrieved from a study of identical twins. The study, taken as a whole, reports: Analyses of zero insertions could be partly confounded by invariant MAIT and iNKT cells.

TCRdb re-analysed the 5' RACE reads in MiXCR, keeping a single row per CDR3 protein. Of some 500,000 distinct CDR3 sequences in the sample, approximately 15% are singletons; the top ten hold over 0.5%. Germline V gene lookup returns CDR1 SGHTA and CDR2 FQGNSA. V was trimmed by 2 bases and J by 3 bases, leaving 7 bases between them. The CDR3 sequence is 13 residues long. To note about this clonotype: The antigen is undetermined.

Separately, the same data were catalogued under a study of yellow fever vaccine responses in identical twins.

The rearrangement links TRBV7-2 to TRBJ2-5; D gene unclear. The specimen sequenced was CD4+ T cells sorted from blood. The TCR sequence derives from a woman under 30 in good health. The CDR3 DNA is TGTGCCAGCAGCTTACGGCAGGAAGAGACCCAGTACTTC. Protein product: CASSLRQEETQYF.